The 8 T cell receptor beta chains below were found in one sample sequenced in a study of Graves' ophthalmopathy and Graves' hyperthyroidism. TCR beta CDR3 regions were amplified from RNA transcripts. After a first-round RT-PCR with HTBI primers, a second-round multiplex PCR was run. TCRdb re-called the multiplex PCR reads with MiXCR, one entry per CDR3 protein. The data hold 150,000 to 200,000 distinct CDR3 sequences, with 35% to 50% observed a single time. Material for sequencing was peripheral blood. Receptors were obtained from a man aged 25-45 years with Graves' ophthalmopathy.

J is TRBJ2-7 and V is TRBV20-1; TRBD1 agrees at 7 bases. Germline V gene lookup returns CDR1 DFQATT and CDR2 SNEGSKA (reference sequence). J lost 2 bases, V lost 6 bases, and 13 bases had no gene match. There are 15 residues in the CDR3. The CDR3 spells CSAAPDTGAAYEQYF. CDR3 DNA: TGCAGTGCGGCTCCGGATACAGGGGCCGCCTACGAGCAGTACTTC.

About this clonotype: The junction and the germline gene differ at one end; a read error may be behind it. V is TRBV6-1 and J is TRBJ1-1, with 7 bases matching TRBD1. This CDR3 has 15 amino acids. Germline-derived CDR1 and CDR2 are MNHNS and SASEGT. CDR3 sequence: CASSAHQQGYTGAFF. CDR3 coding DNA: TGTGCCAGCAGTGCTCATCAACAGGGGTACACTGGAGCTTTCTTT.

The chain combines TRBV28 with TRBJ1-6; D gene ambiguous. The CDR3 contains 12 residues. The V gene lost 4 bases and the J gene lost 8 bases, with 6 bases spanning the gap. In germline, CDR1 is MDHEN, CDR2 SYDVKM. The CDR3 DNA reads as TGTGCCAGCAGTTCGGCTCATTCACCCCTCCACTTT. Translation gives CASSSAHSPLHF.

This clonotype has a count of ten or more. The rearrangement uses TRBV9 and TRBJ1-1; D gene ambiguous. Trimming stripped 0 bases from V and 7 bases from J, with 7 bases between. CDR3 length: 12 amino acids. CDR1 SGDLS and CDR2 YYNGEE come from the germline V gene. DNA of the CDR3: TGTGCCAGCAGCGTAGAGCCAGATGAAGCTTTCTTT. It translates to CASSVEPDEAFF.

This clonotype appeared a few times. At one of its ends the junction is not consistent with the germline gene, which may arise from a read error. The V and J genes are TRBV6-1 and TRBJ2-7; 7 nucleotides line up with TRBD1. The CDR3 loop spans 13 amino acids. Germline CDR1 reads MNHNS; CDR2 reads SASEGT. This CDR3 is CASGDGTVYEQYF. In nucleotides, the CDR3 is TGTGCCAGCGGTGACGGGACAGTCTACGAGCAGTACTTC.

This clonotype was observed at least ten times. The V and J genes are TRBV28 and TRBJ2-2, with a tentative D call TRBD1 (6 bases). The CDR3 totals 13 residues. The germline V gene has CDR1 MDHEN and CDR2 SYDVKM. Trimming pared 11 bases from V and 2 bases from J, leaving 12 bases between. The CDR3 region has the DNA TGTGCCCTCCCGGGACACAACACCGGGGAGCTGTTTTTT. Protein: CALPGHNTGELFF.

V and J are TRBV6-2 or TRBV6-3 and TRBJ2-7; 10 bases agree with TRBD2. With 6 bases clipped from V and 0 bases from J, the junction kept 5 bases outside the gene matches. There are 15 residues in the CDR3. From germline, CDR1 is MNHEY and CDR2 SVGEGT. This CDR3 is CASSTASGSSYEQYF. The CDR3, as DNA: TGTGCCAGCAGCACGGCTAGCGGGAGCTCCTACGAGCAGTACTTC.

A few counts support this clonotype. CDR3 loop: CASTPTGMNGYTF. Here the CDR3 DNA reads TGTGCCAGCACCCCGACAGGGATGAACGGCTACACCTTC. The genes are TRBV7-2 and TRBJ1-2; 7 bases are shared with TRBD1. This CDR3 comprises 13 residues. The V gene's germline CDR1 is SGHTA and CDR2 FQGNSA. V gave up 7 bases and J gave up 8 bases; unmatched junction bases: 10.